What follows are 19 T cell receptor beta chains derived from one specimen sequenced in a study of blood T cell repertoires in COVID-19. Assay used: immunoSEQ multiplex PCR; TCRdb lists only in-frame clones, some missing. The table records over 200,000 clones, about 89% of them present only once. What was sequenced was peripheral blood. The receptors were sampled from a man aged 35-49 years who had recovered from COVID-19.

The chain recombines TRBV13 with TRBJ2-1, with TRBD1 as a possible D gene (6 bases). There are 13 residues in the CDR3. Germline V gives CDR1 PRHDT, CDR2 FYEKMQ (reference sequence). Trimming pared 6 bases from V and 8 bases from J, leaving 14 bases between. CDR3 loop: CASRSQGSDEQFF. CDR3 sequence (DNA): TGTGCCAGCAGATCTCAGGGGAGCGATGAGCAGTTCTTC.

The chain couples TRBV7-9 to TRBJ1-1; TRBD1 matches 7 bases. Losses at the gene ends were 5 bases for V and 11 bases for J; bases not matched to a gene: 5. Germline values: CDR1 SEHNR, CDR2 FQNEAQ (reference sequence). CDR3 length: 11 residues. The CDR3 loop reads CASSLDRDAFF. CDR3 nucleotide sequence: TGTGCCAGCAGCCTCGACAGGGACGCTTTCTTT. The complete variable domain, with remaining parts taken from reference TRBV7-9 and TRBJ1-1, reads DTGVSQNPRHKITKRGQNVTFRCDPISEHNRLYWYRQTLGQGPEFLTYFQNEAQLEKSRLLSDRFSAERPKGSFSTLEIQRTEQGDSAMYLCASSLDRDAFFGQGTRLTVV.

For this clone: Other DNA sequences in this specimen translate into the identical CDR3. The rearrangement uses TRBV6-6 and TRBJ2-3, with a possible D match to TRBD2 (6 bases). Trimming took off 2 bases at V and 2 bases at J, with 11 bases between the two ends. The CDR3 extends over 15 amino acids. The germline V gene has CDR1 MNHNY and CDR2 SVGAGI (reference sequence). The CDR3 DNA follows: TGTGCCAGCAGTTACGGTGCGGGAAACACAGATACGCAGTATTTT. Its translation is CASSYGAGNTDTQYF.

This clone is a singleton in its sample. CDR3 coding DNA: TGTGCCAGCAGCCTTAAAATACAGGGGGACGAAGCTTTCTTT. As protein: CASSLKIQGDEAFF. The chain uses TRBV3-1 (or the pseudogene TRBV3-2) and TRBJ1-1; 8 bases align to TRBD1. Germline CDR1 LGHDT, CDR2 YNNKEL (reference sequence). The CDR3 is 14 amino acids. V shed 4 bases and J 8 bases; nucleotides not matched to a gene: 9.

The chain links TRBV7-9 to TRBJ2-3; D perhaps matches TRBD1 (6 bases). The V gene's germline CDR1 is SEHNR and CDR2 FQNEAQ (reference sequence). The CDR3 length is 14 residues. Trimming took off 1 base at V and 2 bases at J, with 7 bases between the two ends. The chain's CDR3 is CASSLGGPTDTQYF. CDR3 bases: TGTGCCAGCAGCTTAGGGGGGCCCACAGATACGCAGTATTTT.

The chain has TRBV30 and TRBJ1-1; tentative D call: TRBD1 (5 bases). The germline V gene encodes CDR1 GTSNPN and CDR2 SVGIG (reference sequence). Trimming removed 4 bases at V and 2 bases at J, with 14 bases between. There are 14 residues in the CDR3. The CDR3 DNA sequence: TGTGCCTGGACCCGGGGGGGGACCAACACTGAAGCTTTCTTT. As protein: CAWTRGGTNTEAFF.

The chain's CDR3 is CASGGYSYNEQFF. CDR3 coding DNA: TGTGCCAGCGGCGGTTACTCCTACAATGAGCAGTTCTTC. The chain links TRBV2 to TRBJ2-1; D ambiguous. Germline values: CDR1 SNHLY, CDR2 FYNNEI. The germline V and J ends were trimmed by 8 bases and 0 bases, with 8 bases remaining between them. The CDR3 is 13 amino acids.

CDR3 loop: CASSLAGSGRSQGWSQYF. Here the CDR3 DNA reads TGCGCCAGCAGCTTGGCCGGTAGCGGGAGGAGCCAAGGGTGGTCCCAGTACTTC. The chain joins TRBV5-1 to TRBJ2-5, with 10 bases identical to TRBD2. The length of the CDR3 is 18 residues. Germline V gene data show CDR1 as SGHRS and CDR2 as YFSETQ. Trimming at V came to 0 bases and at J to 9 bases, leaving 17 bases not matched to a gene.

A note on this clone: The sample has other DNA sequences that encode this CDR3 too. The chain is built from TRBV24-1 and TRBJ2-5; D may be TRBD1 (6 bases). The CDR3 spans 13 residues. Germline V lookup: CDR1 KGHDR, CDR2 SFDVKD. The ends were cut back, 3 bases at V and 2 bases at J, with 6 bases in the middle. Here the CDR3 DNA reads TGTGCCACCAGTGATACAGGGCAAGAGACCCAGTACTTC. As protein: CATSDTGQETQYF.

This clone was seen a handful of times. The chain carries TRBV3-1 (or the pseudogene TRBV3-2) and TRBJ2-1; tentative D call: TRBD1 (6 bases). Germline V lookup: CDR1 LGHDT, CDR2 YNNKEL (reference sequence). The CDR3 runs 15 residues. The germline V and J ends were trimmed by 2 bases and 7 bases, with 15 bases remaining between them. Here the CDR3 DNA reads TGTGCCAGCAGCCAACTACAGGGCCTTGAAAATGAGCAGTTCTTC. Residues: CASSQLQGLENEQFF.

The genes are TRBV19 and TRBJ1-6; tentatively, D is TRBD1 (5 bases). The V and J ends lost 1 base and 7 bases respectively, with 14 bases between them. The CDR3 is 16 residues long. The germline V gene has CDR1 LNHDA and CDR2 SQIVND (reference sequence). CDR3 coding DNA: TGTGCCAGTAGTATAGGTTTAGGGGTTTTGAATTCACCCCTCCACTTT. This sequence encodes CASSIGLGVLNSPLHF.

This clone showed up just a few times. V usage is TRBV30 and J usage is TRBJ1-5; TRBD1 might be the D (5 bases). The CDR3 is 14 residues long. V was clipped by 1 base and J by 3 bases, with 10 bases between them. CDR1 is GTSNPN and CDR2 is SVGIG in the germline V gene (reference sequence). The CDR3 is CAWSGGGTNQPQHF. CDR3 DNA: TGTGCCTGGAGTGGGGGCGGGACCAATCAGCCCCAGCATTTT.

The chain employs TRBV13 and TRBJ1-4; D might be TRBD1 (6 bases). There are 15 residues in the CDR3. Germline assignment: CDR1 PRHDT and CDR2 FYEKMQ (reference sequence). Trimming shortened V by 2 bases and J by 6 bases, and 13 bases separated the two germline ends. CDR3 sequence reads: CASSLLSGAHEKLFF. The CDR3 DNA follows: TGTGCCAGCAGCTTACTATCAGGGGCGCATGAAAAACTGTTTTTT.

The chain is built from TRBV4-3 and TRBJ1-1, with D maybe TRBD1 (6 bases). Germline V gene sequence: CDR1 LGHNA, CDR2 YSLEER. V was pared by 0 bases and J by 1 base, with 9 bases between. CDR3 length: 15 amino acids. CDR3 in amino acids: CASSQDWGQNTEAFF. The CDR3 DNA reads TGCGCCAGCAGCCAAGATTGGGGACAGAACACTGAAGCTTTCTTT.

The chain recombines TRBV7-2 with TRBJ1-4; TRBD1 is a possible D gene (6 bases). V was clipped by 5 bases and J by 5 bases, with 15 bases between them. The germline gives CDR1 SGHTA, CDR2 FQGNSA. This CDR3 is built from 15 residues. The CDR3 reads CASSLREGGNEKLFF. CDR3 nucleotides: TGTGCCAGCAGCCTAAGGGAGGGGGGAAATGAAAAACTGTTTTTT.

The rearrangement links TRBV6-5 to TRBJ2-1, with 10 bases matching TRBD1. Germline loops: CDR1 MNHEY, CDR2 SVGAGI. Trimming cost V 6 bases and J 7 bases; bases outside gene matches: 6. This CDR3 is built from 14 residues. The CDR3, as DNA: TGTGCCAGCAGGGGGACAGGGGAGCTGAATGAGCAGTTCTTC. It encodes CASRGTGELNEQFF.

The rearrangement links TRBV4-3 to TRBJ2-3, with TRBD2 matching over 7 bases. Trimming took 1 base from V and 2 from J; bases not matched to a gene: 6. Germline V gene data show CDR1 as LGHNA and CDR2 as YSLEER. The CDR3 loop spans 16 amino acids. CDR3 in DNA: TGCGCCAGCAGCCAAGTTGGGAGCGGGGCCACAGATACGCAGTATTTT. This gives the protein CASSQVGSGATDTQYF.

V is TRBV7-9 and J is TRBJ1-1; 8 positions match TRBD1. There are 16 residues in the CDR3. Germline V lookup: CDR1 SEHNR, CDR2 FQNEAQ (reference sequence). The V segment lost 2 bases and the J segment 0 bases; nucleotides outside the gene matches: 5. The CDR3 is CASSLRTGTMNTEAFF. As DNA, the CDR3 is TGTGCCAGCAGCTTAAGGACAGGGACCATGAACACTGAAGCTTTCTTT.

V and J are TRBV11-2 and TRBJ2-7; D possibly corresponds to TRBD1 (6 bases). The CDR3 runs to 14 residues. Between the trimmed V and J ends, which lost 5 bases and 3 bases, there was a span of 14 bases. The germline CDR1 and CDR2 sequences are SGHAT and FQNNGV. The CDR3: CASSLTPGVYEQYF. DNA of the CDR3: TGTGCCAGCAGCCTAACCCCAGGGGTCTACGAGCAGTACTTC.